Shown below are 23 T cell receptor beta chains from a single sample sequenced in a study of response to subunit inactivated influenza vaccine. In TCRdb, the RT-PCR reads were re-called with MiXCR into one record per CDR3 protein. Altogether more than 700,000 distinct CDR3 sequences are present, about 20% being singletons, with the ten largest covering 10%. This sample comprised PBMCs from blood, obtained 5 to 6 days after vaccination. These receptors came from a man in his fifties who received an inactivated influenza vaccine.

This clonotype has just a few counts. The chain has TRBV20-1 and TRBJ1-5; TRBD1 matches 8 bases. V dropped 3 bases and J dropped 4; count of bases not matched to a gene: 14. The CDR3 contains 17 residues. Germline V CDR1 and CDR2: DFQATT, SNEGSKA (reference sequence). The CDR3 bases are TGCAGTGCTAGGGAACCAGGGGGCTTTATAGGAAATCAGCCCCAGCATTTT. Translation gives CSAREPGGFIGNQPQHF.

The chain joins TRBV7-6 to TRBJ2-1; TRBD2 aligns across 10 bases. CDR1 and CDR2 from the germline V gene are SGHVS and FNYEAQ. This CDR3 region has 16 residues. V lost 5 bases, J lost 7 bases, and 11 bases stayed unmatched. The CDR3 sequence is CASSPLSGGLGNEQFF. CDR3 DNA sequence: TGTGCCAGCAGCCCACTTAGCGGGGGGCTCGGGAATGAGCAGTTCTTC.

This clonotype has more than one count but fewer than ten. The chain has TRBV12-3 or TRBV12-4 and TRBJ2-1, with D possibly TRBD2 on 6 matching bases. The CDR3 length is 14 residues. With 1 base removed from V and 7 bases from J, the gap between germline ends came to 11 bases. DNA for the CDR3: TGTGCCAGCAGTTTAGACCACGGGAGAAATGAGCAGTTCTTC. It codes for CASSLDHGRNEQFF.

The chain carries TRBV18 and TRBJ2-7; tentatively, D is TRBD2 (5 bases). Germline values: CDR1 KGHSH, CDR2 LQKENI. This CDR3 comprises 14 residues. V was trimmed by 1 base and J by 5 bases, leaving 12 bases between them. The CDR3 region is CASSPRGSSDEQYF. The CDR3 nucleotides are TGTGCCAGCTCACCACGAGGGTCTAGTGACGAGCAGTACTTC. Based on the CDR3 plus reference TRBV18 and TRBJ2-7, the full variable domain is NAGVMQNPRHLVRRRGQEARLRCSPMKGHSHVYWYRQLPEEGLKFMVYLQKENIIDESGMPKERFSAEFPKEGPSILRIQQVVRGDSAAYFCASSPRGSSDEQYFGPGTRLTVT.

This clonotype was counted once. The chain employs TRBV20-1 and TRBJ2-1; TRBD2 matches at 7 bases. The CDR3 runs 15 residues. Germline CDR1 and CDR2: DFQATT and SNEGSKA (reference sequence). The trim removed 3 bases at V and 2 bases at J, leaving 7 bases unmatched. The CDR3 DNA follows: TGCAGTGCTAGCGGTAGCGGGCCTCCCTACAATGAGCAGTTCTTC. Its protein is CSASGSGPPYNEQFF.

The chain combines TRBV4-3 with TRBJ2-5; a possible D gene is TRBD2 (6 bases). The germline V and J ends were trimmed by 2 bases and 5 bases, with 12 bases remaining between them. Germline V gene data show CDR1 as LGHNA and CDR2 as YSLEER. This CDR3 has 14 amino acids. CDR3 sequence: CASSQRLGPETQYF. CDR3 coding DNA: TGCGCCAGCAGCCAACGACTAGGTCCGGAGACCCAGTACTTC.

The chain recombines TRBV24-1 with TRBJ2-5, with 10 bases fitting TRBD1. The junction had 3 bases not matched to a gene; V was cut back by 3 bases and J by 3 bases. Per the germline V gene, CDR1 is KGHDR and CDR2 is SFDVKD. The CDR3 is 15 amino acids. DNA for the CDR3: TGTGCCACCAGTGATGGGGACAGGGGAGAAGAGACCCAGTACTTC. Translated, it gives CATSDGDRGEETQYF.

V gene TRBV10-3 combines with J gene TRBJ2-7; 12 positions match TRBD1. Germline CDR1 and CDR2: ENHRY and SYGVKD. With V trimmed by 6 bases and J by 6 bases, 3 bases remained unmatched. The CDR3 spans 13 residues. The CDR3 DNA sequence: TGTGCCATCAGGAGGGACAGGGGGCGCGAGCAGTACTTC. Protein sequence: CAIRRDRGREQYF.

In its sample, this clonotype was seen a few times. The chain combines TRBV12-3 or TRBV12-4 with TRBJ2-1; possibly TRBD2 for D (6 bases). The CDR3 is 17 amino acids. The V and J ends lost 3 bases and 7 bases respectively, with 22 bases between them. The CDR3 region is CASSFGGGSGPLNEQFF. The DNA of the CDR3 is TGTGCCAGCAGTTTCGGTGGTGGGAGCGGGCCCTTGAATGAGCAGTTCTTC.

The V gene is TRBV5-1, the J gene TRBJ2-3; D possibly corresponds to TRBD2 (6 bases). This CDR3 comprises 18 residues. Germline V lookup: CDR1 SGHRS, CDR2 YFSETQ. V lost 3 bases and J lost 7, with 27 bases in between. CDR3 DNA sequence: TGCGCCAGCAGCTCCCCAGGGACTCGCGATCACATACTAAATACGCAGTATTTT. Amino acids: CASSSPGTRDHILNTQYF.

The chain has TRBV7-7 and TRBJ2-5; D is uncertain. The germline V gene encodes CDR1 SSHAT and CDR2 FNYEAQ (reference sequence). Between the trimmed V and J ends, which lost 0 bases and 3 bases, there was a span of 14 bases. The CDR3 has 16 amino acids. The CDR3 bases are TGTGCCAGCAGCTTAGCCGTTACAGCTGGGGAAGAGACCCAGTACTTC. The encoded protein is CASSLAVTAGEETQYF.

The genes are TRBV12-3 or TRBV12-4 and TRBJ2-5; 7 bases are a match to TRBD1. Losses at the gene ends were 6 bases for V and 2 bases for J; bases not matched to a gene: 3. The CDR3 loop spans 13 amino acids. CDR3 sequence: CASSGQVQETQYF. The CDR3 DNA sequence: TGTGCCAGCAGCGGACAGGTTCAAGAGACCCAGTACTTC.

V gene TRBV12-3 or TRBV12-4 combines with J gene TRBJ2-3, with D possibly TRBD1 on 5 matching bases. V dropped 6 bases and J dropped 2 bases, with 12 bases sitting between them. The CDR3 spans 14 residues. In DNA form, the CDR3 reads TGTGCCAGCAGCCTAGACGGACACACAGATACGCAGTATTTT. Translating gives CASSLDGHTDTQYF.

The rearrangement joins TRBV20-1 to TRBJ2-3; tentative D call: TRBD1 (7 bases). The CDR3 extends over 15 amino acids. V lost 5 bases to trimming and J lost 0 bases, with 15 bases between them. Germline lookup yields CDR1 DFQATT and CDR2 SNEGSKA (reference sequence). The CDR3 loop reads CSASGGPGSTDTQYF. CDR3 in DNA: TGCAGTGCTTCAGGGGGGCCTGGGAGCACAGATACGCAGTATTTT.

This clonotype has more than one count but fewer than ten. V and J are TRBV10-3 and TRBJ1-5, with a weak D call TRBD1 (5 bases). V lost 0 bases and J lost 0, with 6 bases in between. The germline V gene has CDR1 ENHRY and CDR2 SYGVKD. CDR3 length equals 15 residues. The CDR3 DNA reads TGTGCCATCAGTGAGTCGACAGCTAGCAATCAGCCCCAGCATTTT. Amino acid sequence: CAISESTASNQPQHF.

There are a few counts of this clonotype. V and J are TRBV29-1 and TRBJ2-1; the D gene is possibly TRBD2 (5 bases). Trimming took off 0 bases at V and 2 bases at J, with 11 bases between the two ends. CDR3 length equals 15 residues. Germline values: CDR1 SQVTM, CDR2 ANQGSEA. This CDR3 reads CSVEDLWGAYNEQFF. CDR3 DNA sequence: TGCAGCGTTGAAGATTTATGGGGAGCCTACAATGAGCAGTTCTTC.

This clonotype showed up just a few times. The chain couples TRBV20-1 to TRBJ2-3; D is unclear. V dropped 1 base and J dropped 1 base, with 3 bases sitting between them. Germline CDR1 reads DFQATT; CDR2 reads SNEGSKA (reference sequence). The CDR3 runs to 12 residues. The CDR3 coding sequence is TGCAGTGCTAGAGGACGCACAGATACGCAGTATTTT. Protein product: CSARGRTDTQYF.

This clonotype was counted between two and nine times. The chain uses TRBV7-2 and TRBJ2-7, with a tentative D call TRBD1 (6 bases). There are 13 residues in the CDR3. V lost 2 bases and J 5 bases, leaving 10 bases between the germline ends. In germline, CDR1 is SGHTA, CDR2 FQGNSA. The CDR3 here is CASSLQGPNEQYF. CDR3 DNA sequence: TGTGCCAGCAGCTTACAGGGGCCCAACGAGCAGTACTTC.

This clonotype was detected only a few times. This rearrangement joins TRBV6-1 to TRBJ2-6, with 9 nucleotides matching TRBD1. V shed 7 bases and J 0 bases; nucleotides not matched to a gene: 7. Per germline, CDR1 MNHNS and CDR2 SASEGT. This CDR3 comprises 17 residues. The CDR3 nucleotides read TGTGCCAGCACGCCTGGACAGGGGCACTCTGGGGCCAACGTCCTGACTTTC. This translates into CASTPGQGHSGANVLTF.

This clonotype was counted only a few times. This chain joins TRBV24-1 and TRBJ2-1; D possibly corresponds to TRBD1 (5 bases). The CDR3 extends over 16 amino acids. V was trimmed by 2 bases and J by 10 bases, leaving 20 bases between them. The germline V gene encodes CDR1 KGHDR and CDR2 SFDVKD. DNA of the CDR3: TGTGCCACCAGTGATTCCTCCTGGGGCTCCCGCGTCGAGCAGTTCTTC. Amino acids: CATSDSSWGSRVEQFF.

This clonotype was observed a few times. V gene TRBV10-3 combines with J gene TRBJ2-7; D perhaps matches TRBD1 (6 bases). CDR3 size: 17 residues. The V gene lost 6 bases and the J gene lost 7 bases, with 28 bases spanning the gap. Germline assignment: CDR1 ENHRY and CDR2 SYGVKD. The CDR3 nucleotides are TGTGCCATCAGCTCAAGATCAGGACAGCTTATGCCGAGAGAGCAGTACTTC. Encoded protein: CAISSRSGQLMPREQYF.

This chain connects TRBV10-1 to TRBJ2-4, with 7 bases identical to TRBD2. Germline loops: CDR1 WNHNN, CDR2 SYGVQD (reference sequence). This CDR3 region has 20 residues. Trimming took 3 bases from V and 0 from J; bases not matched to a gene: 17. The CDR3 DNA is TGCGCCAGCAGTGATCCCCCGCCGGCGGGAGACGCCATAGCCAAAAACATTCAGTACTTC. Protein sequence: CASSDPPPAGDAIAKNIQYF.

This chain uses TRBV19 with TRBJ1-5; TRBD1 might be the D (5 bases). The CDR3 is made up of 15 amino acids. The ends were cut back, 7 bases at V and 7 bases at J, with 20 bases in the middle. Germline V gene data show CDR1 as LNHDA and CDR2 as SQIVND (reference sequence). CDR3 sequence (DNA): TGTGCCAGTACCCAGGGTCGGGGCCATAGCCAGCCCCAGCATTTT. Protein sequence: CASTQGRGHSQPQHF.